This T cell receptor beta chain stems from a study of CDR3 diversity in severe acne. This CDR3 has 13 residues. Germline CDR1 and CDR2: SGHRS and YFSETQ. Points on this clonotype: A much larger clone lies one base from this, so it may be a read error.

Using its own MiXCR run on the PCR reads, TCRdb lists one record per CDR3 protein. The repertoire holds around 85,000 distinct CDR3 sequences, with 49% as singletons. The receptor was derived from a male donor with severe acne vulgaris. This chain connects TRBV5-1 to TRBJ2-7; 10 bases line up with TRBD1. Sequences were obtained from blood. CDR3 nucleotide sequence: TGCACCAGCAGCTTGGACAGGGGGAACGGGCAGTACGTC. It encodes CTSSLDRGNGQYV.